The sequence of this T cell receptor (beta chain) was determined in a study of blood T cell repertoires in COVID-19. The V and J ends lost 0 bases and 10 bases respectively, with 15 bases between them. CDR1 MGHRA and CDR2 YSYEKL come from the germline V gene. The CDR3 length is 14 residues. The protocol was immunoSEQ multiplex PCR, while the TCRdb copy is restricted to in-frame clones and leaves out a portion. The sample shows fewer than 350,000 clones, 70% to 90% of them seen only once. This receptor was obtained from a human donor in a cohort sampled during active COVID-19. Sequencing input: peripheral blood. The chain is built from TRBV4-1 and TRBJ1-1; D remains unclear. Here the CDR3 DNA reads TGCGCCAGCAGCCAAGATTTGAAGAGGGTGGTAGCTTTCTTT. Its translation is CASSQDLKRVVAFF.